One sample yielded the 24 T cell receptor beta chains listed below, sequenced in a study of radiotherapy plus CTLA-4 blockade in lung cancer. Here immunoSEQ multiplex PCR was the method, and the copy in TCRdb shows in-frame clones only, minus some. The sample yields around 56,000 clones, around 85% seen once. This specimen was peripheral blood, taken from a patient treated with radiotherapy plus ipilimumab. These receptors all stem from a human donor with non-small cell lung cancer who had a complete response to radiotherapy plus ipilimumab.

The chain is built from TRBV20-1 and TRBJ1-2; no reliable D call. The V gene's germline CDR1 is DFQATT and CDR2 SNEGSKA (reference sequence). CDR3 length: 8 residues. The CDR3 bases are TGCAGCTCCGGTGGCTACACCTTC. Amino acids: CSSGGYTF.

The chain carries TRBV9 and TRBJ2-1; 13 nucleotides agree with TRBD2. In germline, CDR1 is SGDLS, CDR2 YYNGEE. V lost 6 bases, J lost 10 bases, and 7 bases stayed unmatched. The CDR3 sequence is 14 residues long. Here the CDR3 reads CASMGQLAGGEQFF. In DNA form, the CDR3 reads TGTGCCAGCATGGGGCAACTAGCGGGAGGGGAGCAGTTCTTC.

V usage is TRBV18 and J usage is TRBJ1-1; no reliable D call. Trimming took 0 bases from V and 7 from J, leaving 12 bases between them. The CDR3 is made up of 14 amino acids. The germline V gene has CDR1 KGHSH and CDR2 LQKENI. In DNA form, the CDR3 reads TGTGCCAGCTCACCACCTGTGGCGGGGTTTGAAGCTTTCTTT. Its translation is CASSPPVAGFEAFF.

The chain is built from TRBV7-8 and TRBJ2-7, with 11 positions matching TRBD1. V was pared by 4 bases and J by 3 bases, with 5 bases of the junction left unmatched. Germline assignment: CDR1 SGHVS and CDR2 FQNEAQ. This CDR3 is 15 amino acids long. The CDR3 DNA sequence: TGTGCCAGCAGCTATGGGGACAGGGGGAACTACGAGCAGTACTTC. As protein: CASSYGDRGNYEQYF.

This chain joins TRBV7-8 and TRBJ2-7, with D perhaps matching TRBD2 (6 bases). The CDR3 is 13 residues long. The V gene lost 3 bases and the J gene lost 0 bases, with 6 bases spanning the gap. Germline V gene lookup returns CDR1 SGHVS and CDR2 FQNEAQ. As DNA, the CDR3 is TGTGCCAGCAGCTTTAGCGGCTCCTACGAGCAGTACGTC. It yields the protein CASSFSGSYEQYV.

CDR3 DNA: TGTGCCATCAGGTCAGATGCAACTAATGAAAAACTGTTTTTT. Translated: CAIRSDATNEKLFF. The rearrangement links TRBV10-3 to TRBJ1-4, with D hard to call. Trimming shortened V by 6 bases and J by 0 bases, and 8 bases separated the two germline ends. This CDR3 comprises 14 residues. The germline gives CDR1 ENHRY, CDR2 SYGVKD.

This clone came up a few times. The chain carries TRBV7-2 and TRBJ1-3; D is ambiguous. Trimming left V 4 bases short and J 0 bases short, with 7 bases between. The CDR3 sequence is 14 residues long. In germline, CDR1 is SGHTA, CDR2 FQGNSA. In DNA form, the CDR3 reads TGTGCCAGCAGCTACGACAACTCTGGAAACACCATATATTTT. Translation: CASSYDNSGNTIYF.

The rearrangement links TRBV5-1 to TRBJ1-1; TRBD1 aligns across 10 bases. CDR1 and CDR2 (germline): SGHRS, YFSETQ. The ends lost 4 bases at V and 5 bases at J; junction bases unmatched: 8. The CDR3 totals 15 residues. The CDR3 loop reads CASSKAGTGETEAFF. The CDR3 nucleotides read TGCGCCAGCAGCAAGGCCGGGACAGGGGAAACTGAAGCTTTCTTT.

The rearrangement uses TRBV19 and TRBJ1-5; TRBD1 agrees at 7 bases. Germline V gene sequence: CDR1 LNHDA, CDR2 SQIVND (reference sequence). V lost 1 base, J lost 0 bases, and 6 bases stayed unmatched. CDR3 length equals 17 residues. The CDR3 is CASSIGEGARSNQPQHF. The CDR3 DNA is TGTGCCAGTAGTATAGGTGAGGGGGCGCGTAGCAATCAGCCCCAGCATTTT.

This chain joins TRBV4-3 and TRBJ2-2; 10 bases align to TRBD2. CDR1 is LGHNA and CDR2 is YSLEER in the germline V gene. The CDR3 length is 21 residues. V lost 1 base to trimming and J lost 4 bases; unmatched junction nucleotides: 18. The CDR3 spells CASSQGSSGLALSRGTGELFF. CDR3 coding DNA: TGCGCCAGCAGCCAAGGATCGTCGGGACTAGCGTTGAGTCGGGGCACCGGGGAGCTGTTTTTT.

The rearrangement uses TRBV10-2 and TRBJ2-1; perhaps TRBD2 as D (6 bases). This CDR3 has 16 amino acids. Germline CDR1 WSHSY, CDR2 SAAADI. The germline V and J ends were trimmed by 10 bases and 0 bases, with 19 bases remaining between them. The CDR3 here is CATLLPLASSYNEQFF. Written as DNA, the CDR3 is TGCGCCACTCTACTGCCCCTAGCGAGCTCCTACAATGAGCAGTTCTTC.

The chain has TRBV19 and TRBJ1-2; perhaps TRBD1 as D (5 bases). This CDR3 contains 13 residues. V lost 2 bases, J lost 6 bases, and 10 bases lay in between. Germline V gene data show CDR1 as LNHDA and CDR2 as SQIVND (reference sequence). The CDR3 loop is CASSIFSGDGYTF. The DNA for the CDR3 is TGTGCCAGTAGTATATTCTCGGGGGATGGCTACACCTTC.

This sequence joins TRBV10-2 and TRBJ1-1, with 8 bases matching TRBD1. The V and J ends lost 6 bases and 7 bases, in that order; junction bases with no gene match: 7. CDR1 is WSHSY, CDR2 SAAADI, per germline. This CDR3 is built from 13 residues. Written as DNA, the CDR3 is TGCGCCAGCAGGGCATCCGACAGGGGTGAAGCTTTCTTT. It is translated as CASRASDRGEAFF.

CDR3 residues: CASSSGTGGSAQHF. CDR3 bases: TGTGCCAGCAGCTCCGGGACAGGGGGATCGGCCCAGCATTTT. The chain combines TRBV7-8 with TRBJ1-5, with 11 bases lining up with TRBD1. J lost 11 bases, V lost 4 bases, and 7 bases had no gene match. The CDR3 loop spans 14 amino acids. The germline gives CDR1 SGHVS, CDR2 FQNEAQ.

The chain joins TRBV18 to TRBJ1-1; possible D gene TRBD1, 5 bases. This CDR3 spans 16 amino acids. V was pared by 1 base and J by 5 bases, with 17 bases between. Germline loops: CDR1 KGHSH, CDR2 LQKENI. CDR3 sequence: CASSPRTTRQGTEAFF. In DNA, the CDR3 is TGTGCCAGCTCACCACGAACAACCCGGCAGGGTACTGAAGCTTTCTTT.

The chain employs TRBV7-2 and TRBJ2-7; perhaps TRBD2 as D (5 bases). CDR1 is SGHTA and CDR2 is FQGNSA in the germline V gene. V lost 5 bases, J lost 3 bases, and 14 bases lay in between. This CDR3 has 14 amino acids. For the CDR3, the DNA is TGTGCCAGCAGCAAAGCAGCGGCAAACTACGAGCAGTACTTC. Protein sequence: CASSKAAANYEQYF.

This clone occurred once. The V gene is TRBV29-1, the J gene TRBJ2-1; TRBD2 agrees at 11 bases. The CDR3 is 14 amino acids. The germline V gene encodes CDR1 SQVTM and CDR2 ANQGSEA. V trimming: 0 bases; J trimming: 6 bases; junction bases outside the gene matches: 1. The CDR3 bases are TGCAGCGTTGAAGATACTAGCGGGGGCAATGAGCAGTTCTTC. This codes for CSVEDTSGGNEQFF.

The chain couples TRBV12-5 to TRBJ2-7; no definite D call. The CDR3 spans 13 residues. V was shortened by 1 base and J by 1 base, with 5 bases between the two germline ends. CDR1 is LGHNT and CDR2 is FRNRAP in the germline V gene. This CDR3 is CASGLEASYEQYF. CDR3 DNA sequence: TGTGCTAGTGGTTTGGAAGCTTCCTACGAGCAGTACTTC.

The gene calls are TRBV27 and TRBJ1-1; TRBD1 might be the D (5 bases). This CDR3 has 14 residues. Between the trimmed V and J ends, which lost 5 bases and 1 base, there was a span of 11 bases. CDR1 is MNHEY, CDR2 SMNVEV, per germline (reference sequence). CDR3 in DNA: TGTGCCAGCAGTGTATGGGGCAGGAACACTGAAGCTTTCTTT. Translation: CASSVWGRNTEAFF.

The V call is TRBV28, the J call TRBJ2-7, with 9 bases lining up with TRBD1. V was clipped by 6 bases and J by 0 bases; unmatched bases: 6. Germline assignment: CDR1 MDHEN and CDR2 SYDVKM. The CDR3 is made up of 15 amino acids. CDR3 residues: CASSLQGAGSYEQYV. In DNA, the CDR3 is TGTGCCAGCAGCCTACAGGGGGCAGGCTCCTACGAGCAGTACGTC.

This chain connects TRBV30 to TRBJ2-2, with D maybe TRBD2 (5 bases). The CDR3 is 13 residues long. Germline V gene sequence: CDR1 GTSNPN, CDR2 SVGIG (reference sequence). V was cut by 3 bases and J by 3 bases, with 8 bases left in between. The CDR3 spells CAWSREYTGELFF. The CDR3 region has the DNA TGTGCCTGGAGCCGGGAATACACCGGGGAGCTGTTTTTT.

The CDR3 is CASSSDRVVTGANVLTF. The DNA of the CDR3 is TGTGCCAGCAGCTCAGACAGGGTCGTCACTGGGGCCAACGTCCTGACTTTC. The chain has TRBV5-6 and TRBJ2-6; 7 nucleotides line up with TRBD1. CDR1 is SGHDT and CDR2 is YYEEEE in the germline V gene. The length of the CDR3 is 17 residues. Losses at the gene ends were 3 bases for V and 2 bases for J; bases not matched to a gene: 8.

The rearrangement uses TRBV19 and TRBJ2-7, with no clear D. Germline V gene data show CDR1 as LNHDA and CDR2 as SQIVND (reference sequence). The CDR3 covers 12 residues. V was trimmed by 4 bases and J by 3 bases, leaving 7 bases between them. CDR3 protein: CASSSGLYEQYF. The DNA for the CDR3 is TGTGCCAGTAGTAGTGGGCTCTACGAGCAGTACTTC. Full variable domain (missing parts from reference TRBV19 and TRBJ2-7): DGGITQSPKYLFRKEGQNVTLSCEQNLNHDAMYWYRQDPGQGLRLIYYSQIVNDFQKGDIAEGYSVSREKKESFPLTVTSAQKNPTAFYLCASSSGLYEQYFGPGTRLTVT.

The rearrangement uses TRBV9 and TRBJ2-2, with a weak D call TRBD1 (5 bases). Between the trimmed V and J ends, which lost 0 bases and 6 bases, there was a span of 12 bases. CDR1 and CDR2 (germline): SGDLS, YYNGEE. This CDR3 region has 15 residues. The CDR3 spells CASSVVPRVAGELFF. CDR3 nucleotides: TGTGCCAGCAGCGTAGTGCCCAGGGTTGCCGGGGAGCTGTTTTTT. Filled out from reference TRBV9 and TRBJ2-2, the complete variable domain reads DSGVTQTPKHLITATGQRVTLRCSPRSGDLSVYWYQQSLDQGLQFLIQYYNGEERAKGNILERFSAQQFPDLHSELNLSSLELGDSALYFCASSVVPRVAGELFFGEGSRLTVL.